The 11 T cell receptor beta chains below come from one sample, sequenced in a study of PD-1 blockade in classical Hodgkin lymphoma. After autologous stem cell transplantation all patients relapsed, and prior brentuximab vedotin exposure differed between cohorts. Repertoires were generated with immunoSEQ multiplex PCR, while TCRdb's copy carries only in-frame clones and drops some. Of tens of thousands of clones detected, roughly nine tenths appear once; the ten largest clones hold over 8.5%. The sample in question was peripheral blood mononuclear cells (PBMCs), obtained before the second cycle of nivolumab. The receptors derive from a human donor with classical Hodgkin lymphoma.

This chain uses TRBV4-2 with TRBJ2-1; D is uncertain. Per the germline V gene, CDR1 is LGHNA and CDR2 is YNFKEQ. The V end lost 3 bases, the J end lost 3 bases, and 18 bases lay between the germline ends. The CDR3 is 17 amino acids. The CDR3: CASSQPYSVSGYNEQFF. The DNA for the CDR3 is TGTGCCAGCAGCCAGCCATACAGCGTCTCGGGCTACAATGAGCAGTTCTTC.

The rearrangement links TRBV6-1 to TRBJ1-6, with D possibly matching TRBD1 (5 bases). Germline CDR1 and CDR2: MNHNS and SASEGT. The CDR3 is 17 residues long. The germline V and J ends were trimmed by 0 bases and 4 bases, with 13 bases remaining between them. The CDR3 loop is CASSEARRGRYNSPLHF. CDR3 nucleotides: TGTGCCAGCAGTGAAGCCAGGAGGGGTCGGTATAATTCACCCCTCCACTTT.

The table lists this clone with a count of one. The chain joins TRBV6-6 to TRBJ2-7, with TRBD2 matching 13 bases. This CDR3 has 15 amino acids. CDR1 is MNHNY, CDR2 SVGAGI, per germline (reference sequence). Germline trimming cut 6 bases from V and 2 bases from J; bases unmatched to any gene: 4. The CDR3 DNA reads TGTGCCAGCAGGGCGACTAGCGGGGGGACCTACGAGCAGTACTTC. This sequence encodes CASRATSGGTYEQYF.

DNA for the CDR3: TGTGCCAGCAGGGCGTCAGGGGCTAGGGACACTGAAGCTTTCTTT. Translating gives CASRASGARDTEAFF. The J gene is TRBJ1-1, the V gene TRBV27; tentatively, D is TRBD1 (6 bases). Germline assignment: CDR1 MNHEY and CDR2 SMNVEV (reference sequence). V was pared by 6 bases and J by 3 bases, with 17 bases between. The CDR3 sequence is 15 residues long.

This rearrangement joins TRBV7-9 to TRBJ1-4; D call uncertain. The CDR3 has 14 residues. Trimming took off 0 bases at V and 5 bases at J, with 7 bases between the two ends. Germline lookup yields CDR1 SEHNR and CDR2 FQNEAQ (reference sequence). As DNA, the CDR3 is TGTGCCAGCAGCTTAGCTACCCGGAATGAAAAACTGTTTTTT. Encoded protein: CASSLATRNEKLFF.

This clone has just one count. The J gene is TRBJ2-5, the V gene TRBV7-9, with 7 bases fitting TRBD2. This CDR3 is built from 14 residues. V was clipped by 5 bases and J by 0 bases; unmatched bases: 3. CDR1 SEHNR and CDR2 FQNEAQ come from the germline V gene (reference sequence). The CDR3 is CASSPTSDQETQYF. The CDR3, as DNA: TGTGCCAGCAGCCCAACTAGCGACCAAGAGACCCAGTACTTC. Filled out from reference TRBV7-9 and TRBJ2-5, the complete variable domain reads DTGVSQNPRHKITKRGQNVTFRCDPISEHNRLYWYRQTLGQGPEFLTYFQNEAQLEKSRLLSDRFSAERPKGSFSTLEIQRTEQGDSAMYLCASSPTSDQETQYFGPGTRLLVL.

The chain recombines TRBV7-8 with TRBJ2-7; no clear D gene. V lost 2 bases, J lost 0 bases, and 11 bases lay in between. Germline V CDR1 and CDR2: SGHVS, FQNEAQ. The CDR3 extends over 15 amino acids. Here the CDR3 reads CASSLPGQPSYEQYF. The CDR3 DNA sequence: TGTGCCAGCAGCTTACCCGGGCAGCCCTCCTACGAGCAGTACTTC. Full variable domain (missing parts from reference TRBV7-8 and TRBJ2-7): GAGVSQSPRYKVAKRGQDVALRCDPISGHVSLFWYQQALGQGPEFLTYFQNEAQLDKSGLPSDRFFAERPEGSVSTLKIQRTQQEDSAVYLCASSLPGQPSYEQYFGPGTRLTVT.

This chain uses TRBV28 with TRBJ2-6; D uncertain. The germline V gene encodes CDR1 MDHEN and CDR2 SYDVKM. V lost 10 bases to trimming and J lost 2 bases, with 9 bases between them. This CDR3 region has 13 residues. CDR3 DNA sequence: TGTGCCACCAGGCAAGCTGGGGCCAACGTCCTGACTTTC. This translates into CATRQAGANVLTF.

This clone was picked up one time. The genes are TRBV7-9 and TRBJ2-3, with D perhaps matching TRBD1 or TRBD2 (5 bases each). The CDR3 is 15 amino acids. The V end was cut by 2 bases, the J end by 2 bases, with 11 bases between. Germline lookup yields CDR1 SEHNR and CDR2 FQNEAQ (reference sequence). CDR3 residues: CASSLSGTPTDTQYF. CDR3 DNA: TGTGCCAGCAGCTTATCCGGGACCCCCACAGATACGCAGTATTTT.

The gene calls are TRBV11-3 and TRBJ2-3, with D maybe TRBD2 (6 bases). Germline V gene data show CDR1 as SGHNT and CDR2 as YENEEA. Between the trimmed V and J ends, which lost 6 bases and 5 bases, there was a span of 15 bases. The CDR3 is 14 residues long. The CDR3 nucleotides are TGTGCCAGCAGTCTCGGGGGATCCGGAGATACGCAGTATTTT. It specifies CASSLGGSGDTQYF. Variable domain in full (rest from reference TRBV11-3 and TRBJ2-3): EAGVVQSPRYKIIEKKQPVAFWCNPISGHNTLYWYLQNLGQGPELLIRYENEEAVDDSQLPKDRFSAERLKGVDSTLKIQPAELGDSAVYLCASSLGGSGDTQYFGPGTRLTVL.

V and J are TRBV15 and TRBJ2-5; D gene ambiguous. The CDR3 totals 13 residues. CDR1 and CDR2 (germline): LNHNV, YYDKDF (reference sequence). V lost 6 bases and J lost 1, with 9 bases in between. The CDR3 nucleotides read TGTGCCACCAGTCCGGCCGGCCAAGAGACCCAGTACTTC. Translating it yields CATSPAGQETQYF.